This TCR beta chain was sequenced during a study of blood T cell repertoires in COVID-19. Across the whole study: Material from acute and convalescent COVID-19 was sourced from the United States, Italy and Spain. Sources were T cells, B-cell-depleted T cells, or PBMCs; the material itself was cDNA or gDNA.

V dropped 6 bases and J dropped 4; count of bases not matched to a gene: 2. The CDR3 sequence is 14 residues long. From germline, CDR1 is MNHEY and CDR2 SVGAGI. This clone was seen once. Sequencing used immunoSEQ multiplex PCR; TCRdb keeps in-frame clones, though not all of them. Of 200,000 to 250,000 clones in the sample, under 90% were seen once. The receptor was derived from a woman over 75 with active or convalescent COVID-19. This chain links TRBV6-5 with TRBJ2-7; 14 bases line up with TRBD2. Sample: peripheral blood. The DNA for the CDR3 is TGTGCCAGCAGGGGACTAGCGGGGGATTACGAGCAGTACTTC. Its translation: CASRGLAGDYEQYF.